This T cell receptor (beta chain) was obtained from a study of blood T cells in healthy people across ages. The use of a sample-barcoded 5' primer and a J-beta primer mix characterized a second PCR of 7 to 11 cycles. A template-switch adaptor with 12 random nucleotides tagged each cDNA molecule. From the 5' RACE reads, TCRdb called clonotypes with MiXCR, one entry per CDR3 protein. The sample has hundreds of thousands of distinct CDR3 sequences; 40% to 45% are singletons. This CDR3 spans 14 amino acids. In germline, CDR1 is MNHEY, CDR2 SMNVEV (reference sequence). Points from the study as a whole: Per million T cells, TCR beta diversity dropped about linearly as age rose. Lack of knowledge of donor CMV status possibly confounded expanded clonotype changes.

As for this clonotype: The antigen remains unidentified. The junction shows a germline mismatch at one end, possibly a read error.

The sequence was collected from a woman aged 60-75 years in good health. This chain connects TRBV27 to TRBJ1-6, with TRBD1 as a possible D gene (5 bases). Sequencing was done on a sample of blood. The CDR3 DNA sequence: TGTGCCAGCAGACCCGACAGTTTTAATCCACCCCTCCACTTT. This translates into CASRPDSFNPPLHF.